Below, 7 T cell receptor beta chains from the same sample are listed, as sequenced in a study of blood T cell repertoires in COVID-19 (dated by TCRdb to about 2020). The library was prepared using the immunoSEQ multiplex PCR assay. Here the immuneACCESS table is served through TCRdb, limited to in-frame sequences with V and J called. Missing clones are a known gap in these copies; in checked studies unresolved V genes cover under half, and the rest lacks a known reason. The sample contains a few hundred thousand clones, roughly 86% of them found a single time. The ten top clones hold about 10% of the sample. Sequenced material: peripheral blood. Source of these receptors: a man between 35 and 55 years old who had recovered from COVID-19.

In nucleotides, the CDR3 is TGTGCCAGCAGCTTATCCCGGGAGCTTGAGCAGTTCTTC. Protein: CASSLSRELEQFF. The chain employs TRBV7-2 and TRBJ2-1; possibly TRBD2 for D (6 bases). V was pared by 2 bases and J by 9 bases, with 11 bases between. This CDR3 is built from 13 residues. Looked up from germline, CDR1 is SGHTA and CDR2 is FQGNSA.

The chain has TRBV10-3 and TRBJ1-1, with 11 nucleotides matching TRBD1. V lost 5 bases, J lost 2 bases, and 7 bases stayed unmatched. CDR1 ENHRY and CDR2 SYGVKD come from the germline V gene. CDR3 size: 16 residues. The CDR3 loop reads CAISLGTGGINTEAFF. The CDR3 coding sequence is TGTGCCATCAGTCTAGGGACAGGGGGAATAAACACTGAAGCTTTCTTT.

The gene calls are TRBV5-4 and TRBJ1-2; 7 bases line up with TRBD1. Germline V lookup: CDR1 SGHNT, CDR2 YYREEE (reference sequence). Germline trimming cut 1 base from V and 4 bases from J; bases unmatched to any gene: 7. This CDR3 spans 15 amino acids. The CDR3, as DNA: TGTGCCAGCAGCTTGTTCTCGACAGGGAGCTATGGCTACACCTTC. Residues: CASSLFSTGSYGYTF.

This chain's CDR3 is CASSPVGQGTGELFF. In nucleotides, the CDR3 is TGTGCCAGCTCACCCGTCGGACAGGGCACCGGGGAGCTGTTTTTT. The V and J genes are TRBV18 and TRBJ2-2; 8 bases fit TRBD1. The CDR3 runs 15 residues. Germline CDR1 is KGHSH and CDR2 is LQKENI. V shed 3 bases, J shed 4 bases, and the junction held 4 bases outside the gene matches. Full variable domain (remainder filled in from reference TRBV18 and TRBJ2-2): NAGVMQNPRHLVRRRGQEARLRCSPMKGHSHVYWYRQLPEEGLKFMVYLQKENIIDESGMPKERFSAEFPKEGPSILRIQQVVRGDSAAYFCASSPVGQGTGELFFGEGSRLTVL.

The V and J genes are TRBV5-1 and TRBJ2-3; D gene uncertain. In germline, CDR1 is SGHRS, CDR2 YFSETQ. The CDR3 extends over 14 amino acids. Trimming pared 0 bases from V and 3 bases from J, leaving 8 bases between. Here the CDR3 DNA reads TGCGCCAGCAGCTTGGCCTCCCCGACAGATACGCAGTATTTT. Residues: CASSLASPTDTQYF.

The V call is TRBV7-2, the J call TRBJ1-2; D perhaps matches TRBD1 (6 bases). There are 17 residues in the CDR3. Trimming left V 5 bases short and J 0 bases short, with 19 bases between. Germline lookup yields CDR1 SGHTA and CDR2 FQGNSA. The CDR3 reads CASSPRMAGAANYGYTF. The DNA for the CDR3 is TGTGCCAGCAGCCCCCGAATGGCAGGGGCAGCTAACTATGGCTACACCTTC.

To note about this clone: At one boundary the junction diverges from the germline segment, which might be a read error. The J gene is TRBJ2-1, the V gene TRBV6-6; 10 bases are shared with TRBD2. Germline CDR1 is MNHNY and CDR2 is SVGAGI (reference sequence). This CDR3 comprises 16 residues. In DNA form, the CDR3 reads TGTGCCAGCAATTACGAGCGGGGGGGTTACTACAATGAGCAGTTCTTC. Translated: CASNYERGGYYNEQFF.